This T cell receptor beta chain originates from a study of cytomegalovirus exposure and HLA in healthy donors. Germline values: CDR1 MGHRA, CDR2 YSYEKL. The CDR3 length is 19 residues. With V trimmed by 4 bases and J by 2 bases, 9 bases remained unmatched. With 60 Vbeta and 13 Jbeta primers, the PCR was carried out. TCRdb's copy holds only in-frame clones and misses some; the assay was immunoSEQ multiplex PCR. Of 100,000 to 150,000 clones listed, approximately 78% are singletons. Sequenced sample: PBMCs. This receptor was identified in a man aged 25 to 40 in good health and CMV-seropositive. V is TRBV4-1 and J is TRBJ2-3, with TRBD2 matching over 16 bases. The CDR3 sequence: CASSPMPGLAGGNTDTQYF. CDR3 DNA sequence: TGCGCCAGCAGCCCTATGCCGGGACTAGCGGGAGGGAACACAGATACGCAGTATTTT.